Presented here are 10 T cell receptor beta chains from one specimen sequenced in a study of T cells after yellow fever vaccination. TCRdb recomputed calls from the 5' RACE reads with MiXCR, one row per CDR3 protein. The sample records roughly 320,000 distinct CDR3 sequences, about 10% being singletons. The specimen comprised CD4+ T cells sorted from PBMCs, sampled 45 days after the yellow fever booster vaccination. The receptors derive from a man aged 18 to 29 who received the YFV17D yellow fever vaccine.

This clonotype was seen more than once but under ten times. V usage is TRBV5-1 and J usage is TRBJ2-2; possible D gene TRBD1, 6 bases. The length of the CDR3 is 15 residues. V was pared by 4 bases and J by 4 bases, with 14 bases between. Per the germline V gene, CDR1 is SGHRS and CDR2 is YFSETQ. DNA for the CDR3: TGCGCCAGCAGCGCCAGGGGAGTGGGCACCGGGGAGCTGTTTTTT. Its translation is CASSARGVGTGELFF.

The chain employs TRBV20-1 and TRBJ1-3; D gene unclear. The CDR3 totals 14 residues. The ends were cut back, 3 bases at V and 0 bases at J, with 9 bases in the middle. From germline, CDR1 is DFQATT and CDR2 SNEGSKA (reference sequence). For the CDR3, the DNA is TGCAGTGCTAGGGTCGGCAGCTCTGGAAACACCATATATTTT. Translation gives CSARVGSSGNTIYF.

The rearrangement links TRBV6-2 or TRBV6-3 to TRBJ1-4; 7 positions agree with TRBD1. V shed 5 bases and J 4 bases; nucleotides not matched to a gene: 7. The CDR3 covers 15 residues. Germline CDR1 reads MNHEY; CDR2 reads SVGEGT. The CDR3 region is CASSVSGQLNEKLFF. CDR3 nucleotide sequence: TGTGCCAGCAGTGTTTCGGGACAGCTTAATGAAAAACTGTTTTTT.

This clonotype was counted between two and nine times. The chain joins TRBV5-1 to TRBJ2-5, with a tentative D call TRBD1 (5 bases). The length of the CDR3 is 15 residues. Deletions cut 2 bases from V and 0 bases from J, with 11 bases between. CDR1 and CDR2 from the germline V gene are SGHRS and YFSETQ. CDR3 residues: CASSFGRAYQETQYF. For the CDR3, the DNA is TGCGCCAGCAGCTTCGGCAGGGCCTACCAAGAGACCCAGTACTTC. Full variable domain (rest looked up from reference TRBV5-1 and TRBJ2-5): KAGVTQTPRYLIKTRGQQVTLSCSPISGHRSVSWYQQTPGQGLQFLFEYFSETQRNKGNFPGRFSGRQFSNSRSEMNVSTLELGDSALYLCASSFGRAYQETQYFGPGTRLLVL.

This chain links TRBV5-1 with TRBJ2-3, with D perhaps assigned TRBD1 or TRBD2 (5 bases each). The germline gives CDR1 SGHRS, CDR2 YFSETQ. V lost 4 bases, J lost 5 bases, and 14 bases lay in between. This CDR3 spans 14 amino acids. The CDR3 reads CASSTGTAIDTQYF. CDR3 bases: TGCGCCAGCAGCACGGGGACCGCGATAGATACGCAGTATTTT. Looking up the rest from reference TRBV5-1 and TRBJ2-3 gives the full variable domain: KAGVTQTPRYLIKTRGQQVTLSCSPISGHRSVSWYQQTPGQGLQFLFEYFSETQRNKGNFPGRFSGRQFSNSRSEMNVSTLELGDSALYLCASSTGTAIDTQYFGPGTRLTVL.

V is TRBV12-1 and J is TRBJ1-6; the table's D call, TRBD1, has no DNA check behind it. TRBV12-1 is recorded as a pseudogene. CDR3 length: 16 amino acids. DNA for the CDR3: TGTGCCAGCAGCTGCCTGCCTACGGGGGTCGATTCACCCCTCCACTTT. Its protein product is CASSCLPTGVDSPLHF.

This clonotype has a count of ten or more. The chain combines TRBV5-1 with TRBJ2-2; TRBD2 matches 7 bases. Germline trimming cut 3 bases from V and 5 bases from J; bases unmatched to any gene: 7. This CDR3 contains 15 residues. From germline, CDR1 is SGHRS and CDR2 YFSETQ. The CDR3 sequence: CASSYRLAGTGELFF. In nucleotides, the CDR3 is TGCGCCAGCAGCTATCGACTAGCAGGGACCGGGGAGCTGTTTTTT.

This clonotype has more than one count but fewer than ten. The chain combines TRBV11-2 with TRBJ1-6; 9 nucleotides match TRBD1. Germline V gives CDR1 SGHAT, CDR2 FQNNGV. Germline trimming cut 5 bases from V and 8 bases from J; bases unmatched to any gene: 7. This CDR3 spans 15 amino acids. The CDR3 sequence: CASSGPGQGYSPLHF. The CDR3 bases are TGTGCCAGCAGCGGACCGGGACAGGGTTATTCACCCCTCCACTTT.

This clonotype occurred a few times. The CDR3 DNA follows: TGCGCCAGCAGCTCGGACAGGGCCACTGAAGCTTTCTTT. It codes for CASSSDRATEAFF. J is TRBJ1-1 and V is TRBV5-1; 8 nucleotides line up with TRBD1. CDR3 size: 13 residues. Germline-derived CDR1 and CDR2 are SGHRS and YFSETQ. J gave up 4 bases and V 3 bases, and 2 bases lay outside the gene matches.

This clonotype was detected a few times. The V and J genes are TRBV6-4 and TRBJ1-2; D is perhaps TRBD1 (6 bases). The CDR3 is made up of 15 amino acids. The germline V gene encodes CDR1 MRHNA and CDR2 SNTAGT. V lost 6 bases to trimming and J lost 4 bases, with 18 bases between them. The CDR3 protein is CASRGGQAGSYGYTF. The CDR3 coding sequence is TGTGCCAGCAGAGGGGGGCAAGCAGGGAGCTATGGCTACACCTTC.